Here is one T cell receptor beta chain with its context. The sample belongs to a study of OX40 agonist ivuxolimab in advanced cancers. The germline V gene has CDR1 LNHDA and CDR2 SQIVND (reference sequence). The V end was cut by 9 bases, the J end by 1 base, with 19 bases between. This CDR3 contains 16 residues. Repertoires were generated with immunoSEQ multiplex PCR, while TCRdb's copy carries only in-frame clones and drops some. In the table there are about 76,000 clones, approximately 85% of which are singletons. The chain has TRBV19 and TRBJ1-5; possible D gene TRBD1, 5 bases. The origin of this receptor is an adult with an advanced solid tumor such as melanoma, head and neck, liver or kidney cancer. The sample was CD4+ or CD8+ T cells sorted from blood, taken in a trial of the OX40 agonist ivuxolimab. DNA of the CDR3: TGTGCCAGCCTTCCCTTCCAGGGAGGGAGCAATCAGCCCCAGCATTTT. Protein: CASLPFQGGSNQPQHF.